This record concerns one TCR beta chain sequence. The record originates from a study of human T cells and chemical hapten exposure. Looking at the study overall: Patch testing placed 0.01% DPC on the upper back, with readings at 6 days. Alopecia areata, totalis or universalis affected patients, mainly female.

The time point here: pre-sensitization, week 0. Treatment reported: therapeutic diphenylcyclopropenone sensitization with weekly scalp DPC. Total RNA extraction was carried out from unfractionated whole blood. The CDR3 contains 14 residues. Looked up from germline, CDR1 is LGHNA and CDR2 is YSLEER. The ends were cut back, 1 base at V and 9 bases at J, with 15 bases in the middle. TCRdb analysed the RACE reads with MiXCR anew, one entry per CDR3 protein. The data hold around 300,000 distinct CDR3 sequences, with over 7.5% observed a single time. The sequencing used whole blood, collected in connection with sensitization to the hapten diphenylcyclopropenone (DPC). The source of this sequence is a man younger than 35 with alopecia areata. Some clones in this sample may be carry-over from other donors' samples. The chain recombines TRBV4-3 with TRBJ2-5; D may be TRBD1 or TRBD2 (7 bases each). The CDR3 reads CASSQGRGGEAQYF. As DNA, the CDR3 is TGCGCCAGCAGCCAAGGCAGGGGGGGGGAGGCCCAGTACTTC.